Reported below is one T cell receptor beta chain. This clonotype was counted many times. Its antigen remains undetermined. Per-nucleotide qualities are absent, and no much larger clonotype sits a single base away. This record comes from a study of response to subunit inactivated influenza vaccine (dated by TCRdb to the late 2010s). Some background on the complete study: To follow how T cells responded to a trivalent subunit inactivated influenza vaccine, the researchers relied on deep quantitative profiling of the T cell receptor repertoire.

The germline ends are 4 bases apart after V is trimmed by 4 bases and J by 4 bases. The CDR3, from cysteine to phenylalanine, totals 12 residues. The sequence is cut down to CDR3 DNA, 36 bases in frame from base 1. The library was generated by RT-PCR. The reads were generated on an Illumina HiSeq 2500. TCRdb reprocessing: public reads trimmed at Q25 with fastp, clones called with MiXCR, in-frame beta chains kept. Identical CDR3 protein sequences are pooled into one entry, listed with their most common genes and DNA. The sample has around 850,000 distinct CDR3 sequences on record, about 18% of them singletons. 11% of the sample is taken by the ten largest. What the work shows at the level of the full study, not this receptor alone: According to the authors, only a limited number of new T cells may be recruited by each seasonal influenza vaccination.

The origin of this receptor is a man aged 45-65 years who received an inactivated influenza vaccine. Donor details come from another sample of the same person, matched by shared clones. Recombination linked TRBV12-3 or TRBV12-4 to TRBJ1-4; confidence is insufficient to name the D gene. The material sequenced was PBMCs from blood, taken about 5 days after vaccination. Here the CDR3 is given as CASSSDNEKLFF. The DNA is TGTGCCAGCAGTTCTGATAATGAAAAACTGTTTTTT.